Below, 5 T cell receptor beta chains from the same sample are listed, as sequenced in a study of OX40 agonist ivuxolimab in advanced cancers. Sequenced by immunoSEQ multiplex PCR; TCRdb stores in-frame clones only, minus some. The data show about 32,000 clones, around 84% seen once. The sequencing here drew on CD4+ or CD8+ T cells sorted from blood, taken in a trial of the OX40 agonist ivuxolimab. Receptor source: an adult with an advanced solid tumor such as melanoma, head and neck, liver or kidney cancer.

V is TRBV9 and J is TRBJ2-2; D is uncertain. V shed 4 bases and J shed 1 base, with 11 bases lying between them. CDR1 and CDR2 from the germline V gene are SGDLS and YYNGEE. This CDR3 is built from 15 residues. The CDR3 DNA reads TGTGCCAGCAGCTCTCGCGGCGGGAACACCGGGGAGCTGTTTTTT. This codes for CASSSRGGNTGELFF.

V is TRBV7-3 and J is TRBJ2-6; maybe TRBD2 (6 bases). Germline CDR1 is SGHTA and CDR2 is FQGTGA. The CDR3 runs to 15 residues. V lost 4 bases to trimming and J lost 3 bases, with 10 bases between them. The CDR3 DNA is TGTGCCAGCAGCTCAAGACTAGGTGGGGCCAACGTCCTGACTTTC. It yields the protein CASSSRLGGANVLTF.

The chain uses TRBV6-1 and TRBJ2-1; 9 nucleotides match TRBD1. This CDR3 comprises 20 residues. The junction had 16 bases not matched to a gene; V was cut back by 4 bases and J by 0 bases. Per germline, CDR1 MNHNS and CDR2 SASEGT. Here the CDR3 DNA reads TGTGCCAGCAGTGCCTACCCGGGACAGGGTTCTAGGATCTCCTACAATGAGCAGTTCTTC. It translates to CASSAYPGQGSRISYNEQFF.

This clone was seen only a few times. V and J are TRBV11-2 and TRBJ2-7; possible D gene TRBD2, 6 bases. The V gene lost 5 bases and the J gene lost 2 bases, with 16 bases spanning the gap. This CDR3 has 15 amino acids. Germline V CDR1 and CDR2: SGHAT, FQNNGV. The CDR3 nucleotides read TGTGCCAGCAGCCAGTGGGCAGGGAGGCCCTACGAGCAGTACTTC. Its translation is CASSQWAGRPYEQYF. Full variable domain (missing parts from reference TRBV11-2 and TRBJ2-7): EAGVAQSPRYKIIEKRQSVAFWCNPISGHATLYWYQQILGQGPKLLIQFQNNGVVDDSQLPKDRFSAERLKGVDSTLKIQPAKLEDSAVYLCASSQWAGRPYEQYFGPGTRLTVT.

CDR3 residues: CASSLAPGGYEQYF. DNA of the CDR3: TGTGCCAGCTCACTTGCTCCGGGAGGCTACGAGCAGTACTTC. V usage is TRBV18 and J usage is TRBJ2-7; 7 positions agree with TRBD2. Germline V lookup: CDR1 KGHSH, CDR2 LQKENI. V lost 4 bases, J lost 3 bases, and 6 bases stayed unmatched. This CDR3 spans 14 amino acids.